This T cell receptor (beta chain) was documented in a study of shared clonotypes between healthy human individuals. Assay: immunoSEQ multiplex PCR; the TCRdb copy retains only in-frame clones and omits some. The table has some 2,400,000 clones, nearly 97% seen once; the top ten hold about 0.13%. This CDR3 spans 11 amino acids. V was cut by 2 bases and J by 8 bases, with 4 bases left in between. The V gene's germline CDR1 is PRHDT and CDR2 FYEKMQ (reference sequence). This clone was picked up one time. Antigen specificity is unknown. Study observations and caveats: The expectation was that sequencing depth would affect clonotype sharing among donors. As a rule, naive subsets had a larger estimated richness than memory subsets.

The sequencing input was naive CD4+ T cells sorted from blood. The subset is: CD45RA+ positively selected. This sequence was found in a man aged 18 to 30 in good health. The chain links TRBV13 to TRBJ2-1; D not certain. This CDR3 reads CASSLLDEQFF. CDR3 sequence (DNA): TGTGCCAGCAGCTTACTCGATGAGCAGTTCTTC.